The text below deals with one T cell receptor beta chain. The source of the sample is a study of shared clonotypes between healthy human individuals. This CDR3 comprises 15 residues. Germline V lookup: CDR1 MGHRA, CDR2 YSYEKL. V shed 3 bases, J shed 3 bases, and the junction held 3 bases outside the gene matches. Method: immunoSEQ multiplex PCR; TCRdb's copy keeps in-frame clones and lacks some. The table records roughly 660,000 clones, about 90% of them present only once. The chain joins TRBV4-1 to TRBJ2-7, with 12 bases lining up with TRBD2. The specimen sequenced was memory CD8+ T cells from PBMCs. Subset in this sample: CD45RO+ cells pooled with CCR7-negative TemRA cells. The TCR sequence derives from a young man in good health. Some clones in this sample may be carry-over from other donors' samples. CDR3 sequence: CASSHRLAGDYEQYF. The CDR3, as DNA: TGCGCCAGCAGCCACCGACTAGCGGGAGACTACGAGCAGTACTTC.